Below, 28 T cell receptor beta chains from the same sample are listed, as sequenced in a study of T-cell reconstitution after alpha-beta-depleted transplantation in children. Unique molecular identifiers tagged the TCRbeta library. MiXCR was run by TCRdb on the PCR reads, yielding one entry per CDR3 protein. The table lists some 600,000 distinct CDR3 sequences, approximately 12% of them singletons. Here the sequenced sample was PBMCs, mostly from graft donor cells, taken 360 days after TCRalphabeta/CD19-depleted stem cell transplant. The source is a male patient aged 5 to 17 who had a stem cell transplant for acute myeloid leukemia, so the T cells may come from the graft donor.

This clonotype came up many times. The chain carries TRBV27 and TRBJ2-5; the D is unclear. The CDR3 runs 15 residues. Trimming removed 0 bases from V and 1 base from J, with 9 bases in between. Germline CDR1 is MNHEY and CDR2 is SMNVEV (reference sequence). The CDR3 bases are TGTGCCAGCAGTTTATCGCTAACGACCCAAGAGACCCAGTACTTC. Amino acids: CASSLSLTTQETQYF.

The genes are TRBV7-2 and TRBJ1-1, with D possibly matching TRBD1 (5 bases). Germline V gene lookup returns CDR1 SGHTA and CDR2 FQGNSA. The CDR3 length is 16 residues. Trimming took off 3 bases at V and 11 bases at J, with 25 bases between the two ends. The CDR3: CASSLSQIPQGIGAFF. CDR3 nucleotide sequence: TGTGCCAGCAGCTTGTCCCAGATCCCCCAGGGTATCGGCGCTTTCTTT.

This clonotype has only a few counts. The V gene is TRBV20-1, the J gene TRBJ2-7; the D gene is possibly TRBD2 (6 bases). The CDR3 consists of 15 residues. Per germline, CDR1 DFQATT and CDR2 SNEGSKA (reference sequence). V lost 6 bases, J lost 5 bases, and 23 bases lay in between. The CDR3 here is CSAAADAGLLDEQYF. CDR3 nucleotide sequence: TGCAGTGCCGCGGCGGATGCGGGACTGCTAGACGAGCAGTACTTC.

This clonotype was found a few times. The chain links TRBV9 to TRBJ2-3; D is uncertain. CDR1 SGDLS and CDR2 YYNGEE come from the germline V gene. The V end was cut by 0 bases, the J end by 3 bases, with 8 bases between. This CDR3 is 14 amino acids long. CDR3 sequence (DNA): TGTGCCAGCAGCGTAGACCCGATAACAGATACGCAGTATTTT. Translation gives CASSVDPITDTQYF.

The count of this clonotype is one. This chain connects TRBV4-2 to TRBJ2-4; TRBD2 is a possible D gene (5 bases). The V gene's germline CDR1 is LGHNA and CDR2 YNFKEQ. The CDR3 is made up of 17 amino acids. V was pared by 0 bases and J by 10 bases, with 22 bases between. The CDR3, as DNA: TGTGCCAGCAGCCAAGATCGGGCCGACTACTCTAAAGGGATTCAGTACTTC. The encoded protein is CASSQDRADYSKGIQYF.

V is TRBV12-3 or TRBV12-4 and J is TRBJ2-5; D not certain. V dropped 3 bases and J dropped 2 bases, with 7 bases sitting between them. This CDR3 is built from 13 residues. This chain's CDR3 is CASSFYRQETQYF. The CDR3 DNA sequence: TGTGCCAGCAGTTTTTACAGACAAGAGACCCAGTACTTC.

This clonotype turned up a few times. The chain has TRBV28 and TRBJ2-4; 8 bases fit TRBD2. Per germline, CDR1 MDHEN and CDR2 SYDVKM. The V segment lost 6 bases and the J segment 2 bases; nucleotides outside the gene matches: 6. There are 15 residues in the CDR3. The CDR3: CASSRAGVTKNIQYF. The DNA for the CDR3 is TGTGCCAGCAGCCGAGCGGGAGTGACCAAAAACATTCAGTACTTC.

This clonotype was counted between two and nine times. The CDR3 is CASLSRRAGELGGETQYF. In DNA, the CDR3 is TGTGCCAGCCTCTCCCGTCGGGCGGGAGAGCTGGGGGGAGAGACCCAGTACTTC. The chain employs TRBV11-2 and TRBJ2-5; TRBD2 aligns across 7 bases. The CDR3 covers 18 residues. The ends lost 8 bases at V and 4 bases at J; junction bases unmatched: 22. The germline gives CDR1 SGHAT, CDR2 FQNNGV.

The chain has TRBV11-2 and TRBJ2-1, with D possibly matching TRBD2 (6 bases). Germline V CDR1 and CDR2: SGHAT, FQNNGV. The V end lost 5 bases, the J end lost 6 bases, and 14 bases lay between the germline ends. This CDR3 has 14 residues. The CDR3 is CASSLGDSLNEQFF. As DNA, the CDR3 is TGTGCCAGCAGCCTAGGGGACTCCCTCAATGAGCAGTTCTTC.

This clonotype was recorded many times. V gene TRBV20-1 combines with J gene TRBJ2-3, with 7 bases matching TRBD2. Trimming at V came to 6 bases and at J to 1 base, leaving 13 bases not matched to a gene. This CDR3 contains 16 residues. From germline, CDR1 is DFQATT and CDR2 SNEGSKA (reference sequence). CDR3 nucleotide sequence: TGCAGTGCCGCTTTCCCCAGCGGGATTGGCACAGATACGCAGTATTTT. This codes for CSAAFPSGIGTDTQYF.

This clonotype was found a few times. The chain has TRBV5-4 and TRBJ1-5; no clear D gene. CDR3 length equals 18 residues. From germline, CDR1 is SGHNT and CDR2 YYREEE (reference sequence). The V end lost 1 base, the J end lost 12 bases, and 29 bases lay between the germline ends. The CDR3, as DNA: TGTGCCAGCAGCTTGCGTAGTAAGGGCAAGTTTGGGAGTCTGATCCAGCATTTT. Protein: CASSLRSKGKFGSLIQHF.

This clonotype was counted only a few times. This chain joins TRBV15 and TRBJ2-4; D is possibly TRBD1 (5 bases). From germline, CDR1 is LNHNV and CDR2 YYDKDF (reference sequence). Trimming cost V 4 bases and J 6 bases, with 10 bases left between them. The CDR3 sequence is 13 residues long. DNA for the CDR3: TGTGCCACCAGCAAACAGGCGCGAAACATTCAGTACTTC. Residues: CATSKQARNIQYF.

This chain connects TRBV28 to TRBJ2-1, with TRBD1 as a possible D gene (6 bases). The germline V gene has CDR1 MDHEN and CDR2 SYDVKM. V was shortened by 5 bases and J by 8 bases, with 19 bases between the two germline ends. The CDR3 extends over 15 amino acids. CDR3 amino acids: CASSRWGDAGDEQFF. In DNA form, the CDR3 reads TGTGCCAGCAGTCGTTGGGGCGACGCAGGGGATGAGCAGTTCTTC.

The chain's CDR3 is CASRAGLAVINEQFF. The CDR3 bases are TGTGCCAGCAGGGCGGGACTAGCGGTGATCAATGAGCAGTTCTTC. This chain links TRBV27 with TRBJ2-1; 11 nucleotides match TRBD2. Trimming at V came to 6 bases and at J to 6 bases, leaving 7 bases not matched to a gene. The germline V gene encodes CDR1 MNHEY and CDR2 SMNVEV (reference sequence). The CDR3 covers 15 residues.

The chain links TRBV24-1 to TRBJ2-3, with TRBD1 identical over 9 bases. Trimming cost V 10 bases and J 2 bases; bases outside gene matches: 6. The CDR3 runs to 14 residues. Germline CDR1 KGHDR, CDR2 SFDVKD. The CDR3 sequence is CATEGQGSTDTQYF. CDR3 sequence (DNA): TGTGCCACAGAGGGACAGGGCTCCACAGATACGCAGTATTTT.

This clonotype appeared a few times. CDR3 residues: CSVEGGSGTYEQYF. For the CDR3, the DNA is TGCAGCGTTGAAGGAGGTAGCGGGACCTACGAGCAGTACTTC. This chain links TRBV29-1 with TRBJ2-7, with TRBD2 matching 8 bases. Trimming removed 1 base from V and 2 bases from J; junction bases left unmatched: 4. CDR3 size: 14 residues. The germline V gene encodes CDR1 SQVTM and CDR2 ANQGSEA.

This clonotype was seen more than once but under ten times. The chain employs TRBV20-1 and TRBJ2-3; a possible D gene is TRBD2 (6 bases). Germline lookup yields CDR1 DFQATT and CDR2 SNEGSKA (reference sequence). Trimming took 6 bases from V and 1 from J, leaving 17 bases between them. The CDR3 totals 15 residues. The CDR3 here is CSADSGASGTDTQYF. CDR3 DNA: TGCAGTGCCGATAGTGGGGCTAGCGGCACAGATACGCAGTATTTT.

This clonotype appeared a few times. The chain recombines TRBV12-3 or TRBV12-4 with TRBJ2-2; TRBD2 aligns across 13 bases. The V and J ends lost 2 bases and 7 bases, in that order; junction bases with no gene match: 1. This CDR3 comprises 15 residues. The CDR3 sequence: CASSLRLAGGGELFF. CDR3 in DNA: TGTGCCAGCAGTTTAAGACTAGCGGGAGGCGGGGAGCTGTTTTTT.

The chain has TRBV7-9 and TRBJ1-2; 11 nucleotides align to TRBD1. Germline values: CDR1 SEHNR, CDR2 FQNEAQ (reference sequence). This CDR3 contains 17 residues. The V and J ends lost 5 bases and 3 bases, in that order; junction bases with no gene match: 11. The CDR3 here is CASSPGGTGGHDYGYTF. The CDR3 region has the DNA TGTGCCAGCAGCCCAGGTGGGACAGGGGGACACGACTATGGCTACACCTTC.

The rearrangement uses TRBV29-1 and TRBJ2-5; TRBD1 might be the D (6 bases). The germline V and J ends were trimmed by 4 bases and 4 bases, with 10 bases remaining between them. The length of the CDR3 is 12 residues. Germline V lookup: CDR1 SQVTM, CDR2 ANQGSEA. CDR3 protein: CSVVGAGETQYF. The CDR3 nucleotides are TGCAGCGTTGTGGGGGCGGGAGAGACCCAGTACTTC.

This clonotype was counted many times. The CDR3 here is CSVGSPGLARADTQYF. The CDR3 DNA sequence: TGCAGCGTTGGGAGCCCCGGACTAGCGAGGGCAGATACGCAGTATTTT. The rearrangement uses TRBV29-1 and TRBJ2-3, with TRBD2 identical over 9 bases. Unmatched junction bases numbered 12, after V lost 4 bases and J lost 4 bases. Germline V CDR1 and CDR2: SQVTM, ANQGSEA. The CDR3 has 16 amino acids.

The chain employs TRBV12-3 or TRBV12-4 and TRBJ1-6, with D possibly being TRBD1 (5 bases). This CDR3 has 17 residues. V lost 2 bases and J 0 bases, leaving 11 bases between the germline ends. The CDR3 region is CASSLTPGRSYNSPLHF. DNA of the CDR3: TGTGCCAGCAGTTTAACACCAGGGCGCTCCTATAATTCACCCCTCCACTTT.

The table lists this clonotype with many counts. The V and J genes are TRBV18 and TRBJ2-5; D is perhaps TRBD2 (6 bases). The CDR3 runs 16 residues. Looked up from germline, CDR1 is KGHSH and CDR2 is LQKENI. Trimming stripped 3 bases from V and 1 base from J, with 15 bases between. DNA for the CDR3: TGTGCCAGCTCACCGTGGACTATTTCGGCCCAAGAGACCCAGTACTTC. This sequence encodes CASSPWTISAQETQYF.

This clonotype turned up a few times. The rearrangement joins TRBV20-1 to TRBJ2-7, with 9 bases lining up with TRBD1. V trimming: 4 bases; J trimming: 6 bases; junction bases outside the gene matches: 10. Germline CDR1 is DFQATT and CDR2 is SNEGSKA (reference sequence). The CDR3 spans 14 residues. CDR3 DNA: TGCAGTGCTACCCCGGGACAGGGCAAATTCGAGCAGTACTTC. Translation gives CSATPGQGKFEQYF.

About this clonotype itself: Germline is not matched at one junction end, which may reflect a read error. The chain recombines TRBV4-3 with TRBJ2-3, with TRBD2 matching over 8 bases. Looked up from germline, CDR1 is LGHNA and CDR2 is YSLEER. CDR3 length: 15 residues. This chain's CDR3 is CASSHNSGNTETQYF. The DNA for the CDR3 is TGCGCCAGCAGCCATAATAGCGGGAACACAGAAACGCAGTATTTT.

This clonotype came up a few times. The chain employs TRBV29-1 and TRBJ1-2; TRBD1 matches 9 bases. The germline V gene encodes CDR1 SQVTM and CDR2 ANQGSEA. J was trimmed by 4 bases and V by 5 bases; bases with no gene match: 11. The CDR3 extends over 15 amino acids. The CDR3 bases are TGCAGCGTTTACTCCGCCGGACAGGGGTCCTATGGCTACACCTTC. Protein sequence: CSVYSAGQGSYGYTF.

This clonotype was seen many times. The chain employs TRBV7-8 and TRBJ2-7; 12 bases align to TRBD2. V shed 5 bases and J 5 bases; nucleotides not matched to a gene: 7. CDR1 SGHVS and CDR2 FQNEAQ come from the germline V gene. This CDR3 comprises 15 residues. CDR3 sequence reads: CASSPLTSGSDEQYF. The CDR3 nucleotides read TGTGCCAGCAGCCCTCTGACTAGCGGGAGCGACGAGCAGTACTTC.

There are a few counts of this clonotype. The chain combines TRBV9 with TRBJ2-2; D gene unclear. The CDR3 has 13 residues. CDR1 SGDLS and CDR2 YYNGEE come from the germline V gene. Trimming left V 0 bases short and J 9 bases short, with 9 bases between. The CDR3 DNA reads as TGTGCCAGCAGCGTAGATAGCCCCCGGGAGCTGTTTTTT. The encoded protein is CASSVDSPRELFF.